The 21 T cell receptor beta chains given below trace back to one sample, sequenced in a study of T cell responses to AZD1222 COVID-19 vaccine. Profiling relied on immunoSEQ multiplex PCR, and the TCRdb table lists in-frame clones only, not all of them. The sample lists about 180,000 clones, over 75% seen once, with about 1.6% in the top ten. Source: peripheral blood, taken on day 0 of AZD1222 vaccination. The receptor set was obtained from an adult in good health.

The chain recombines TRBV5-1 with TRBJ2-3; D is possibly TRBD1 or TRBD2 (7 bases each). The CDR3 runs to 18 residues. Trimming took 0 bases from V and 0 from J, leaving 17 bases between them. Germline assignment: CDR1 SGHRS and CDR2 YFSETQ. The CDR3 bases are TGCGCCAGCAGCTTGGGACAGGGAGGGGACTTTAGCACAGATACGCAGTATTTT. Amino acid sequence: CASSLGQGGDFSTDTQYF.

This clone was seen only once. This chain links TRBV3-1 (or the pseudogene TRBV3-2) with TRBJ1-2, with 8 bases lining up with TRBD1. J was trimmed by 5 bases and V by 6 bases; bases with no gene match: 5. CDR1 is LGHDT and CDR2 is YNNKEL in the germline V gene (reference sequence). CDR3 size: 13 residues. The CDR3 reads CASSPDRVYGYTF. CDR3 nucleotides: TGTGCCAGCAGTCCGGACAGGGTTTATGGCTACACCTTC.

J is TRBJ1-3 and V is TRBV4-1; D remains unclear. The germline V gene encodes CDR1 MGHRA and CDR2 YSYEKL. V was pared by 0 bases and J by 2 bases, with 8 bases between. This CDR3 has 15 residues. The CDR3 bases are TGCGCCAGCAGCCAAGATGCCAAAACTGGAAACACCATATATTTT. Protein sequence: CASSQDAKTGNTIYF.

The V call is TRBV25-1, the J call TRBJ1-4; D is possibly TRBD1 (6 bases). The CDR3 is 14 residues long. The V and J ends lost 3 bases and 7 bases respectively, with 12 bases between them. Germline CDR1 MGHDK, CDR2 SYGVNS. CDR3 residues: CASSEGGTAEKLFF. The CDR3 bases are TGTGCCAGCAGTGAGGGGGGCACGGCTGAAAAACTGTTTTTT. The variable domain in full, completed from reference TRBV25-1 and TRBJ1-4, reads EADIYQTPRYLVIGTGKKITLECSQTMGHDKMYWYQQDPGMELHLIHYSYGVNSTEKGDLSSESTVSRIRTEHFPLTLESARPSHTSQYLCASSEGGTAEKLFFGSGTQLSVL.

This sequence joins TRBV14 and TRBJ1-1; D might be TRBD1 (5 bases). This CDR3 is 14 amino acids long. Germline V gene lookup returns CDR1 SGHDN and CDR2 FVKESK. Trimming removed 4 bases from V and 10 bases from J, with 19 bases in between. The CDR3 here is CASSLRGAVGRAFF. The CDR3 region has the DNA TGTGCCAGCAGCCTTCGTGGGGCCGTGGGAAGAGCTTTCTTT.

The chain combines TRBV12-3 or TRBV12-4 with TRBJ2-3, with D possibly matching TRBD2 (5 bases). This CDR3 contains 12 residues. Between the trimmed V and J ends, which lost 8 bases and 4 bases, there was a span of 10 bases. The CDR3 sequence is CASSTTADTQYF. Here the CDR3 DNA reads TGTGCCAGCTCGACTACAGCAGATACGCAGTATTTT.

This clone has more than one count but fewer than ten. Other DNA sequences from this sample encode an identical CDR3 as well. The chain carries TRBV4-3 and TRBJ2-7; D call uncertain. Germline CDR1 and CDR2: LGHNA and YSLEER. V gave up 3 bases and J gave up 0 bases, with 6 bases separating them. The CDR3 covers 13 residues. CDR3 sequence: CASSQGNSYEQYF. For the CDR3, the DNA is TGCGCCAGCAGCCAGGGAAACTCCTACGAGCAGTACTTC.

V gene TRBV6-6 combines with J gene TRBJ1-2; D is unresolved. Germline assignment: CDR1 MNHNY and CDR2 SVGAGI (reference sequence). The length of the CDR3 is 13 residues. Trimming removed 0 bases at V and 4 bases at J, with 6 bases between. The CDR3 DNA reads TGTGCCAGCAGTTACTCGACCAGCTATGGCTACACCTTC. It yields the protein CASSYSTSYGYTF.

This chain links TRBV3-1 (or the pseudogene TRBV3-2) with TRBJ2-3; a possible D gene is TRBD2 (6 bases). Trimming shortened V by 8 bases and J by 4 bases, and 10 bases separated the two germline ends. Germline V gene data show CDR1 as LGHDT and CDR2 as YNNKEL (reference sequence). This CDR3 is 12 amino acids long. The CDR3: CASGGRADTQYF. In DNA form, the CDR3 reads TGTGCCAGCGGAGGGCGGGCAGATACGCAGTATTTT.

The chain links TRBV5-1 to TRBJ1-2, with 9 positions matching TRBD1. V trimming: 0 bases; J trimming: 7 bases; junction bases outside the gene matches: 4. The CDR3 spans 14 residues. Germline loops: CDR1 SGHRS, CDR2 YFSETQ. The DNA for the CDR3 is TGCGCCAGCAGCTTGGGGGACAGGGAATTTGGCTACACCTTC. It encodes CASSLGDREFGYTF.

V is TRBV5-4 and J is TRBJ1-2, with TRBD1 matching 7 bases. The CDR3 runs to 14 residues. J lost 4 bases, V lost 0 bases, and 3 bases had no gene match. From germline, CDR1 is SGHNT and CDR2 YYREEE (reference sequence). In DNA form, the CDR3 reads TGTGCCAGCAGCTTGGACAGGGGAGCCTATGGCTACACCTTC. Translated, it gives CASSLDRGAYGYTF.

In this sample, this clone turned up once. The rearrangement joins TRBV28 to TRBJ1-4; no reliable D call. This CDR3 has 14 residues. V lost 3 bases and J lost 0, with 5 bases in between. The germline V gene encodes CDR1 MDHEN and CDR2 SYDVKM. CDR3 sequence reads: CASSLLTTNEKLFF. CDR3 in DNA: TGTGCCAGCAGTTTGCTTACAACTAATGAAAAACTGTTTTTT.

The genes are TRBV28 and TRBJ1-1; D is uncertain. Germline-derived CDR1 and CDR2 are MDHEN and SYDVKM. Trimming cost V 7 bases and J 1 base, with 19 bases left between them. The CDR3 covers 16 residues. CDR3 protein: CASNPGRARANTEAFF. The CDR3 coding sequence is TGTGCCAGCAACCCCGGGAGGGCGCGCGCGAACACTGAAGCTTTCTTT.

The genes are TRBV4-1 and TRBJ2-1; D not certain. CDR1 MGHRA and CDR2 YSYEKL come from the germline V gene. This CDR3 has 11 amino acids. The V gene lost 3 bases and the J gene lost 7 bases, with 4 bases spanning the gap. CDR3 in DNA: TGCGCCAGCAGCCATCGAAATGAGCAGTTCTTC. Translating it yields CASSHRNEQFF.

The V and J genes are TRBV15 and TRBJ2-1, with D unclear. V gave up 8 bases and J gave up 8 bases, with 10 bases separating them. The V gene's germline CDR1 is LNHNV and CDR2 YYDKDF (reference sequence). The CDR3 loop spans 11 amino acids. CDR3 DNA: TGTGCCACCTTCGACGGGTATGAGCAGTTCTTC. Translation: CATFDGYEQFF.

The chain links TRBV28 to TRBJ1-1; 7 bases are shared with TRBD1. V trimming: 7 bases; J trimming: 1 base; junction bases outside the gene matches: 6. CDR1 MDHEN and CDR2 SYDVKM come from the germline V gene. The CDR3 consists of 14 residues. CDR3 loop: CASTWGTANTEAFF. The CDR3 bases are TGTGCCAGCACTTGGGGGACAGCGAACACTGAAGCTTTCTTT. The full variable domain, completed using reference TRBV28 and TRBJ1-1, is DVKVTQSSRYLVKRTGEKVFLECVQDMDHENMFWYRQDPGLGLRLIYFSYDVKMKEKGDIPEGYSVSREKKERFSLILESASTNQTSMYLCASTWGTANTEAFFGQGTRLTVV.

The CDR3, as DNA: TGTGCCAGCAGTGAGGTAGAATGGCAGCCCCAGCATTTT. Encoded protein: CASSEVEWQPQHF. The gene calls are TRBV6-1 and TRBJ1-5; D gene unclear. This CDR3 has 13 residues. CDR1 and CDR2 from the germline V gene are MNHNS and SASEGT. V was cut by 3 bases and J by 7 bases, with 10 bases left in between.

A note on this clone: The junction differs from germline at one of its ends, possibly a read error. V and J are TRBV7-7 and TRBJ2-5; tentative D call: TRBD2 (7 bases). The germline V gene has CDR1 SSHAT and CDR2 FNYEAQ (reference sequence). The CDR3 runs to 15 residues. CDR3 loop: CASSLGGGIEETQYF. The CDR3 DNA reads TGTGCTAGCAGCTTAGGGGGGGGAATTGAAGAGACCCAGTACTTC.

This clone was picked up one time. The chain recombines TRBV28 with TRBJ1-2, with D possibly being TRBD1 (6 bases). Germline values: CDR1 MDHEN, CDR2 SYDVKM. There are 12 residues in the CDR3. The V end was cut by 7 bases, the J end by 8 bases, with 14 bases between. The CDR3 sequence: CASITITGGYTF. DNA of the CDR3: TGTGCCAGCATCACGATTACAGGGGGCTACACCTTC.

The chain uses TRBV4-1 and TRBJ1-1; no clear D gene. In germline, CDR1 is MGHRA, CDR2 YSYEKL. The length of the CDR3 is 12 residues. Trimming cost V 1 base and J 1 base, with 1 base left between them. The CDR3, as DNA: TGCGCCAGCAGCCAAGGGAACACTGAAGCTTTCTTT. This gives the protein CASSQGNTEAFF.

V gene TRBV30 combines with J gene TRBJ1-2; 7 bases fit TRBD1. This CDR3 is 14 amino acids long. After removal of 3 bases from V and 4 bases from J, the junction contained 8 bases not matched to a gene. Germline-derived CDR1 and CDR2 are GTSNPN and SVGIG (reference sequence). CDR3 region: CAWSENRGTYGYTF. The DNA for the CDR3 is TGTGCCTGGAGCGAAAACAGGGGAACCTATGGCTACACCTTC.